The 8 T cell receptor beta chains presented below share a single source sample, sequenced in a study of blood T cell repertoires in COVID-19. Assay: immunoSEQ multiplex PCR; the TCRdb copy retains only in-frame clones and omits some. The sample shows fewer than 250,000 clones, about 83% of them seen only once. The specimen sequenced was PBMCs or T cells enriched from blood (not recorded which). These receptors all stem from a woman in her thirties or forties who had been exposed to COVID-19.

This chain connects TRBV7-9 to TRBJ2-1; D uncertain. V gave up 6 bases and J gave up 10 bases, with 13 bases separating them. CDR1 and CDR2 from the germline V gene are SEHNR and FQNEAQ (reference sequence). The CDR3 runs to 12 residues. The CDR3 protein is CASSPTDLEQFF. For the CDR3, the DNA is TGTGCCAGCAGTCCTACAGATTTAGAGCAGTTCTTC. The full variable domain, in which reference TRBV7-9 and TRBJ2-1 provide the parts outside the CDR3, is DTGVSQNPRHKITKRGQNVTFRCDPISEHNRLYWYRQTLGQGPEFLTYFQNEAQLEKSRLLSDRFSAERPKGSFSTLEIQRTEQGDSAMYLCASSPTDLEQFFGPGTRLTVL.

CDR3 amino acids: CASSQGGRNTGELFF. The CDR3 bases are TGTGCCAGCAGCCAAGGGGGCAGGAACACCGGGGAGCTGTTTTTT. The chain carries TRBV3-1 (or the pseudogene TRBV3-2) and TRBJ2-2, with D possibly TRBD1 on 5 matching bases. Trimming left V 1 base short and J 1 base short, with 7 bases between. Germline V gives CDR1 LGHDT, CDR2 YNNKEL (reference sequence). CDR3 length: 15 amino acids.

This chain connects TRBV10-3 to TRBJ1-2; 9 nucleotides match TRBD1. J was trimmed by 6 bases and V by 6 bases; bases with no gene match: 5. The germline CDR1 and CDR2 sequences are ENHRY and SYGVKD. The CDR3 spans 13 residues. The CDR3 sequence is CAISGTGIDGYTF. In DNA form, the CDR3 reads TGTGCCATCAGCGGGACAGGGATCGATGGCTACACCTTC.

The V gene is TRBV19, the J gene TRBJ1-1; 9 nucleotides line up with TRBD1. V gave up 8 bases and J gave up 4 bases; unmatched junction bases: 5. In germline, CDR1 is LNHDA, CDR2 SQIVND (reference sequence). The CDR3 extends over 13 amino acids. CDR3 loop: CASGTGRTTEAFF. The CDR3 DNA reads as TGTGCCAGTGGGACAGGGCGAACCACTGAAGCTTTCTTT.

The chain links TRBV6-5 to TRBJ1-1, with no clear D. Trimming pared 6 bases from V and 1 base from J, leaving 9 bases between. Germline values: CDR1 MNHEY, CDR2 SVGAGI. The CDR3 sequence is 13 residues long. The CDR3 protein is CASRHRENTEAFF. In DNA form, the CDR3 reads TGTGCCAGCAGACACCGGGAGAACACTGAAGCTTTCTTT.

CDR3 amino acids: CASRPHRTGGNTEAFF. Written as DNA, the CDR3 is TGTGCCAGCAGACCCCATCGGACAGGCGGGAACACTGAAGCTTTCTTT. The chain links TRBV27 to TRBJ1-1; 7 positions match TRBD1. V was pared by 6 bases and J by 1 base, with 11 bases of the junction left unmatched. CDR3 length: 16 amino acids. Germline-derived CDR1 and CDR2 are MNHEY and SMNVEV (reference sequence).

The rearrangement uses TRBV10-3 and TRBJ1-1, with TRBD1 matching 11 bases. Germline loops: CDR1 ENHRY, CDR2 SYGVKD. The CDR3 has 16 amino acids. Losses at the gene ends were 6 bases for V and 0 bases for J; bases not matched to a gene: 6. DNA of the CDR3: TGTGCCATCAGCCGAGGGACAGGGGGGATGAACACTGAAGCTTTCTTT. This gives the protein CAISRGTGGMNTEAFF.

The chain joins TRBV19 to TRBJ2-1; D might be TRBD2 (6 bases). The length of the CDR3 is 14 residues. Germline CDR1 LNHDA, CDR2 SQIVND (reference sequence). V shed 2 bases and J shed 4 bases, with 9 bases lying between them. CDR3 DNA: TGTGCCAGTAGTATATTGGGAGGATACAATGAGCAGTTCTTC. This translates into CASSILGGYNEQFF. Full variable domain (remainder filled in from reference TRBV19 and TRBJ2-1): DGGITQSPKYLFRKEGQNVTLSCEQNLNHDAMYWYRQDPGQGLRLIYYSQIVNDFQKGDIAEGYSVSREKKESFPLTVTSAQKNPTAFYLCASSILGGYNEQFFGPGTRLTVL.